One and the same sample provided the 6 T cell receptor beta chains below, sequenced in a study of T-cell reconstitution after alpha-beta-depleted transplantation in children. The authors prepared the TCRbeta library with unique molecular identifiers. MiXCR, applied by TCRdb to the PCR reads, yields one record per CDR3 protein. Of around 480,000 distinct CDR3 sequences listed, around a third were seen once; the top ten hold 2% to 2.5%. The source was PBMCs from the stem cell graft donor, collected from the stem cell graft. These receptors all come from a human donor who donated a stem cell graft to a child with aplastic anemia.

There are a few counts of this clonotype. CDR3 protein: CASSLQGGGYTF. Written as DNA, the CDR3 is TGTGCCAGCAGTTTACAGGGGGGTGGCTACACCTTC. The V call is TRBV12-3 or TRBV12-4, the J call TRBJ1-2; 7 bases map to TRBD1. V was clipped by 2 bases and J by 7 bases; unmatched bases: 1. The CDR3 consists of 12 residues.

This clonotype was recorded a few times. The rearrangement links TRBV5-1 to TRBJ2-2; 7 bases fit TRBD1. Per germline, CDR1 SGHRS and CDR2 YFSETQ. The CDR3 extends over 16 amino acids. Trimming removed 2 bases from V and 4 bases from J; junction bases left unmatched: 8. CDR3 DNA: TGCGCCAGCAGCTTAATTCCGGACAGGAGCACCGGGGAGCTGTTTTTT. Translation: CASSLIPDRSTGELFF.

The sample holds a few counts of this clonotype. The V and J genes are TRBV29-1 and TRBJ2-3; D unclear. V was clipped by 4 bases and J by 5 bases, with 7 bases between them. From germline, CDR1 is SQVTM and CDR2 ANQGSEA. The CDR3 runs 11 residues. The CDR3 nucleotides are TGCAGCGTTGGTGTTGGAGATACGCAGTATTTT. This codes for CSVGVGDTQYF.

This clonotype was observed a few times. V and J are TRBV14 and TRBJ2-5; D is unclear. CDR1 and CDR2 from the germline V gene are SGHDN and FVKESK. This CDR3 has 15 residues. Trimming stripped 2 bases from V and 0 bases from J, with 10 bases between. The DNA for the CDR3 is TGTGCCAGCAGCCAATACGACGGCAACCAAGAGACCCAGTACTTC. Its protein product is CASSQYDGNQETQYF.

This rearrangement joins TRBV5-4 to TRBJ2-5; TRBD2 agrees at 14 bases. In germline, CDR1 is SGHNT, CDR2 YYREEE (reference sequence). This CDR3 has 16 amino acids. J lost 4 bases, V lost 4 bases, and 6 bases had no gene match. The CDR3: CASSMGLAGERETQYF. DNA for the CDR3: TGTGCCAGCAGCATGGGACTAGCGGGAGAACGAGAGACCCAGTACTTC.

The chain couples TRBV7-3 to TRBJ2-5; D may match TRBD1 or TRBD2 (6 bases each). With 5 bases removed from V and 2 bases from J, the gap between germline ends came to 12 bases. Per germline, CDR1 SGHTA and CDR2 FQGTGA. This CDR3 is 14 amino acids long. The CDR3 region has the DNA TGTGCCAGCAGCCCGCAAGGGGGGCAAGAGACCCAGTACTTC. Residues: CASSPQGGQETQYF.